These 17 T cell receptor beta chains were all obtained from the same sample, sequenced in a study of CD8 T cells in ankylosing spondylitis. MiXCR, applied by TCRdb to the 5' RACE reads, yields one record per CDR3 protein. The table shows 100,000 to 150,000 distinct CDR3 sequences, with 7% to 10% occurring only once. Material: blood, either unsorted or a sorted T cell fraction (not recorded which). These receptors all stem from a male donor with ankylosing spondylitis or in good health (not recorded which).

This clonotype was seen repeatedly, ten times or more. This rearrangement joins TRBV29-1 to TRBJ2-3, with a tentative D call TRBD1 (6 bases). V lost 7 bases and J 0 bases, leaving 17 bases between the germline ends. The germline gives CDR1 SQVTM, CDR2 ANQGSEA. This CDR3 is built from 15 residues. In DNA, the CDR3 is TGCAGCGCCGGCAGGGGCCTTACTAGCACAGATACGCAGTATTTT. Translating it yields CSAGRGLTSTDTQYF.

This clonotype was observed many times. V gene TRBV20-1 combines with J gene TRBJ1-6, with D maybe TRBD1 (5 bases). V was shortened by 4 bases and J by 10 bases, with 14 bases between the two germline ends. CDR1 DFQATT and CDR2 SNEGSKA come from the germline V gene (reference sequence). The CDR3 runs 13 residues. CDR3 region: CSATESRVSPLHF. DNA of the CDR3: TGCAGTGCTACGGAAAGCAGGGTCTCACCCCTCCACTTT.

This clonotype has ten or more counts. The chain has TRBV20-1 and TRBJ2-1; 7 bases map to TRBD2. Germline CDR1 is DFQATT and CDR2 is SNEGSKA (reference sequence). Trimming at V came to 7 bases and at J to 4 bases, leaving 7 bases not matched to a gene. CDR3 length: 13 residues. CDR3 amino acids: CSVRAGPYNEQFF. In nucleotides, the CDR3 is TGCAGTGTTCGAGCGGGACCGTACAATGAGCAGTTCTTC.

This clonotype was picked up many times. J is TRBJ2-5 and V is TRBV20-1, with 8 nucleotides matching TRBD2. The V gene's germline CDR1 is DFQATT and CDR2 SNEGSKA (reference sequence). CDR3 length equals 15 residues. J lost 7 bases, V lost 1 base, and 11 bases had no gene match. CDR3 protein: CSARGASGFAGTQYF. CDR3 sequence (DNA): TGCAGTGCTAGAGGGGCTAGCGGGTTCGCGGGGACCCAGTACTTC.

This clonotype was seen ten or more times. The chain recombines TRBV5-1 with TRBJ2-7; perhaps D is TRBD1 or TRBD2 (5 bases each). Germline lookup yields CDR1 SGHRS and CDR2 YFSETQ. The CDR3 totals 12 residues. V was shortened by 4 bases and J by 0 bases, with 5 bases between the two germline ends. CDR3 in amino acids: CASSGTSYEQYF. CDR3 bases: TGCGCCAGCAGCGGGACCTCCTACGAGCAGTACTTC.

This chain connects TRBV20-1 to TRBJ2-1, with TRBD2 matching 9 bases. V shed 0 bases, J shed 4 bases, and the junction held 4 bases outside the gene matches. The CDR3 runs to 15 residues. Germline CDR1 reads DFQATT; CDR2 reads SNEGSKA (reference sequence). CDR3 sequence reads: CSARDLTSGYNEQFF. The CDR3 nucleotides read TGCAGTGCTAGAGATCTGACTAGCGGTTACAATGAGCAGTTCTTC.

There are many counts of this clonotype. One end of the junction does not line up with germline, which may come from a read error. V gene TRBV5-1 combines with J gene TRBJ2-3, with D perhaps TRBD1 or TRBD2 (5 bases each). CDR3 length: 12 amino acids. Germline values: CDR1 SGHRS, CDR2 YFSETQ. The CDR3 region has the DNA TGCGCCAGCAGCCCCGGGACCCAAGCTCCGAATTTT. Its protein is CASSPGTQAPNF.

The V call is TRBV2, the J call TRBJ2-3; no definite D call. The V and J ends lost 6 bases and 2 bases respectively, with 15 bases between them. The CDR3 spans 15 residues. Germline lookup yields CDR1 SNHLY and CDR2 FYNNEI. The CDR3 sequence is CASSPRTLFTDTQYF. The CDR3, as DNA: TGTGCCAGCAGCCCGCGGACCCTCTTCACAGATACGCAGTATTTT.

This chain connects TRBV5-1 to TRBJ2-2, with 11 bases lining up with TRBD2. CDR1 is SGHRS, CDR2 YFSETQ, per germline. V lost 3 bases and J lost 7; bases outside the gene matches: 8. CDR3 length: 16 amino acids. The CDR3 coding sequence is TGCGCCAGCAGCTCCCCACTAGCGGGAGAAGTCGGGGAGCTGTTTTTT. Amino acids: CASSSPLAGEVGELFF.

There are a few counts of this clonotype. This chain uses TRBV5-1 with TRBJ2-3; 11 bases map to TRBD2. The CDR3 consists of 17 residues. Losses at the gene ends were 4 bases for V and 5 bases for J; bases not matched to a gene: 12. Germline CDR1 reads SGHRS; CDR2 reads YFSETQ. As DNA, the CDR3 is TGCGCCAGCAGCCCCAGCGTAGCGGGAGGGCCCATAGATACGCAGTATTTT. Protein product: CASSPSVAGGPIDTQYF.

This clonotype was recorded at least ten times. J is TRBJ2-1 and V is TRBV14; no clear D. Germline assignment: CDR1 SGHDN and CDR2 FVKESK. V lost 3 bases, J lost 3 bases, and 0 bases lay in between. The CDR3 extends over 11 amino acids. CDR3 sequence: CASSHYNEQFF. In DNA form, the CDR3 reads TGTGCCAGCAGCCACTACAATGAGCAGTTCTTC.

This clonotype was found a few times. This sequence joins TRBV6-5 and TRBJ2-3; TRBD2 aligns across 14 bases. Looked up from germline, CDR1 is MNHEY and CDR2 is SVGAGI. The V and J ends lost 4 bases and 4 bases, in that order; junction bases with no gene match: 7. The CDR3 totals 17 residues. DNA for the CDR3: TGTGCCAGCAGTTTCGGGACTAGCGGGAGAGGGCCAGATACGCAGTATTTT. The encoded protein is CASSFGTSGRGPDTQYF.

Details on this clonotype: A single base separates this from a much larger clone, so it may be a read error. The chain recombines TRBV12-3 or TRBV12-4 with TRBJ1-1; D gene unclear. This CDR3 spans 12 amino acids. This CDR3 is CASSFLGTYRIF. Written as DNA, the CDR3 is TGTGCCAGTAGTTTCCTCGGAACATATAGGATTTTT.

This clonotype occurred many times. The rearrangement joins TRBV4-3 to TRBJ2-1; 10 bases fit TRBD2. This CDR3 contains 17 residues. V lost 2 bases, J lost 4 bases, and 8 bases stayed unmatched. The germline V gene has CDR1 LGHNA and CDR2 YSLEER. The CDR3, as DNA: TGCGCCAGCAGCCAACTTTATATAGCGGGAGGATACAATGAGCAGTTCTTC. This translates into CASSQLYIAGGYNEQFF.

This clonotype was seen many times. V is TRBV19 and J is TRBJ1-5; TRBD1 matches at 8 bases. CDR1 is LNHDA, CDR2 SQIVND, per germline (reference sequence). The CDR3 runs 15 residues. Trimming removed 5 bases from V and 3 bases from J; junction bases left unmatched: 6. CDR3 loop: CASSGQGATNQPQHF. The DNA for the CDR3 is TGTGCCAGTAGTGGTCAGGGGGCAACCAATCAGCCCCAGCATTTT.

This chain uses TRBV2 with TRBJ2-7; 8 nucleotides agree with TRBD2. CDR3 size: 14 residues. Trimming cost V 7 bases and J 2 bases; bases outside gene matches: 7. The germline CDR1 and CDR2 sequences are SNHLY and FYNNEI. CDR3 sequence reads: CASTTLSGTYEQYF. DNA of the CDR3: TGTGCCAGCACCACCCTTAGCGGGACCTACGAGCAGTACTTC.

This clonotype was recorded many times. The rearrangement joins TRBV5-1 to TRBJ2-1, with D uncertain. V was pared by 0 bases and J by 5 bases, with 6 bases between. This CDR3 comprises 13 residues. The germline V gene has CDR1 SGHRS and CDR2 YFSETQ. CDR3 residues: CASSLVWNNEQFF. In DNA, the CDR3 is TGCGCCAGCAGCTTGGTTTGGAACAATGAGCAGTTCTTC. Full variable domain (remainder filled in from reference TRBV5-1 and TRBJ2-1): KAGVTQTPRYLIKTRGQQVTLSCSPISGHRSVSWYQQTPGQGLQFLFEYFSETQRNKGNFPGRFSGRQFSNSRSEMNVSTLELGDSALYLCASSLVWNNEQFFGPGTRLTVL.